One and the same sample provided the 20 T cell receptor beta chains below, sequenced in a study of T-cell memory formation after mild COVID-19. MiXCR, applied by TCRdb to the 5' RACE reads, yields one record per CDR3 protein. The sample records just under 550,000 distinct CDR3 sequences, approximately 20% being singletons. Sequencing input: PBMCs or a T cell subset sorted from them (not recorded which). Receptors were obtained from an adult woman who had mild COVID-19 (a few samples of this study predate the infection). Cell type and time point are not known.

CDR3 DNA: TGTGCCAGCAGCCGATCTTCGGAAGCTTTCTTT. It yields the protein CASSRSSEAFF. The chain carries TRBV11-3 and TRBJ1-1; D ambiguous. Deletions cut 5 bases from V and 8 bases from J, with 9 bases between. The V gene's germline CDR1 is SGHNT and CDR2 YENEEA. This CDR3 contains 11 residues.

The CDR3 DNA sequence: TGCAGCGCTGGGGGGGGATCTGGGACCCAGCATTTT. Its translation: CSAGGGSGTQHF. The V and J genes are TRBV29-1 and TRBJ1-5, with a possible D match to TRBD1 (5 bases). Germline loops: CDR1 SQVTM, CDR2 ANQGSEA. V was clipped by 7 bases and J by 11 bases, with 18 bases between them. The CDR3 covers 12 residues.

The chain employs TRBV12-3 or TRBV12-4 and TRBJ1-2; D unresolved. The V and J ends lost 6 bases and 6 bases respectively, with 17 bases between them. This CDR3 is built from 14 residues. The CDR3 DNA follows: TGTGCCAGCAGACAATCGACGGCATTTGATGGCTACACCTTC. The encoded protein is CASRQSTAFDGYTF.

The V gene is TRBV24-1, the J gene TRBJ2-3; D is perhaps TRBD1 (6 bases). CDR3 length equals 17 residues. Between the trimmed V and J ends, which lost 9 bases and 7 bases, there was a span of 28 bases. The germline V gene encodes CDR1 KGHDR and CDR2 SFDVKD. The CDR3 DNA sequence: TGTGCCACCGCGTCACATGCATGGGACACAGCCCTGAATACGCAGTATTTT. Amino acids: CATASHAWDTALNTQYF.

The chain is built from TRBV20-1 and TRBJ2-7; D tentatively fits TRBD1 or TRBD2 (6 bases each). The germline gives CDR1 DFQATT, CDR2 SNEGSKA (reference sequence). The CDR3 spans 13 residues. The V end lost 1 base, the J end lost 4 bases, and 11 bases lay between the germline ends. The CDR3 is CSARGGAGYEQYF. DNA for the CDR3: TGCAGTGCTAGAGGGGGGGCCGGGTACGAGCAGTACTTC.

At least ten counts were recorded for this clonotype. The chain recombines TRBV5-1 with TRBJ1-1; D is unclear. Trimming removed 0 bases at V and 0 bases at J, with 9 bases between. The CDR3 covers 15 residues. The V gene's germline CDR1 is SGHRS and CDR2 YFSETQ. The CDR3 is CASSLGTAMNTEAFF. DNA of the CDR3: TGCGCCAGCAGCTTGGGGACGGCTATGAACACTGAAGCTTTCTTT.

This clonotype occurred a few times. The chain is built from TRBV10-3 and TRBJ2-3; TRBD2 aligns across 10 bases. V lost 5 bases and J lost 2; bases outside the gene matches: 7. Per the germline V gene, CDR1 is ENHRY and CDR2 is SYGVKD. This CDR3 is 16 amino acids long. Here the CDR3 reads CAISRVLAGSTDTQYF. The CDR3 nucleotides read TGTGCCATCAGTCGAGTACTAGCGGGATCCACAGATACGCAGTATTTT.

This clonotype has more than one count but fewer than ten. Here the CDR3 DNA reads TGTGCCAGCAGCCCAGACAGGGTCGGCGGAGTTTATGGCTACACCTTC. Amino acids: CASSPDRVGGVYGYTF. The chain recombines TRBV7-9 with TRBJ1-2, with 7 bases identical to TRBD1. After removal of 5 bases from V and 5 bases from J, the junction contained 14 bases not matched to a gene. The germline V gene has CDR1 SEHNR and CDR2 FQNEAQ (reference sequence). This CDR3 contains 16 residues.

The V gene is TRBV6-2 or TRBV6-3, the J gene TRBJ2-1, with D hard to call. Looked up from germline, CDR1 is MNHEY and CDR2 is SVGEGT. This CDR3 is built from 11 residues. V was pared by 9 bases and J by 2 bases, with 5 bases between. CDR3 DNA sequence: TGTGCCAGTACTGCCTACAATGAGCAGTTCTTC. This translates into CASTAYNEQFF.

Worth noting for this clonotype: The junction differs from germline at one of its ends, possibly a read error. V gene TRBV6-1 combines with J gene TRBJ1-1, with TRBD1 matching over 12 bases. The germline V gene has CDR1 MNHNS and CDR2 SASEGT. The CDR3 is 17 amino acids. The CDR3 region is CASSEVTGQGATPGCNF. In nucleotides, the CDR3 is TGTGCCAGCAGTGAAGTTACGGGACAGGGGGCCACCCCGGGGTGTAACTTT.

This clonotype was observed a few times. The chain links TRBV7-2 to TRBJ2-6; D is unresolved. Germline V lookup: CDR1 SGHTA, CDR2 FQGNSA. This CDR3 is built from 16 residues. The V gene lost 0 bases and the J gene lost 0 bases, with 6 bases spanning the gap. The CDR3 here is CASSLAWGSGANVLTF. For the CDR3, the DNA is TGTGCCAGCAGCTTAGCCTGGGGCTCTGGGGCCAACGTCCTGACTTTC.

The chain carries TRBV4-1 and TRBJ1-2, with a possible D match to TRBD1 (5 bases). This CDR3 region has 13 residues. The germline V gene has CDR1 MGHRA and CDR2 YSYEKL. Trimming took off 6 bases at V and 6 bases at J, with 14 bases between the two ends. The CDR3 DNA sequence: TGCGCCAGCAGGGGGACTATCCGGGATGGCTACACCTTC. Amino acid sequence: CASRGTIRDGYTF.

In its sample, this clonotype was seen a few times. The genes are TRBV10-2 and TRBJ1-4; D perhaps matches TRBD1 (5 bases). The germline gives CDR1 WSHSY, CDR2 SAAADI. The CDR3 sequence is 12 residues long. With 7 bases removed from V and 7 bases from J, the gap between germline ends came to 10 bases. The DNA for the CDR3 is TGCGCCAGCACATCCGGGGGTGAAAAACTGTTTTTT. It is translated as CASTSGGEKLFF.

This clonotype was detected a few times. The rearrangement links TRBV7-9 to TRBJ2-7; D is undetermined. The length of the CDR3 is 13 residues. The germline V gene has CDR1 SEHNR and CDR2 FQNEAQ (reference sequence). Trimming shortened V by 10 bases and J by 0 bases, and 13 bases separated the two germline ends. The CDR3 bases are TGTGCCACCACGACGGCCAACTCCTACGAGCAGTACTTC. Protein: CATTTANSYEQYF.

This clonotype has just a few counts. The rearrangement uses TRBV18 and TRBJ2-7; no reliable D call. The germline V gene encodes CDR1 KGHSH and CDR2 LQKENI. Trimming removed 1 base at V and 3 bases at J, with 4 bases between. The CDR3 sequence is 12 residues long. The chain's CDR3 is CASSPRDYEQYF. In DNA, the CDR3 is TGTGCCAGCTCACCACGCGACTACGAGCAGTACTTC.

The CDR3 sequence is CASSNQRVGNTGELFF. DNA for the CDR3: TGTGCCAGCAGCAATCAAAGAGTGGGGAACACCGGGGAGCTGTTTTTT. The chain links TRBV7-9 to TRBJ2-2, with D unresolved. This CDR3 has 16 amino acids. The germline gives CDR1 SEHNR, CDR2 FQNEAQ (reference sequence). V shed 5 bases and J shed 1 base, with 14 bases lying between them.

The gene calls are TRBV29-1 and TRBJ2-2; tentatively, D is TRBD2 (7 bases). Germline CDR1 is SQVTM and CDR2 is ANQGSEA. Trimming took 2 bases from V and 4 from J, leaving 17 bases between them. This CDR3 has 16 amino acids. The CDR3 is CSVEIPGGEGTGELFF. For the CDR3, the DNA is TGCAGCGTTGAAATCCCGGGGGGCGAGGGCACCGGGGAGCTGTTTTTT.

This clonotype has only a few counts. The chain employs TRBV6-1 and TRBJ2-7, with a weak D call TRBD2 (5 bases). The V end was cut by 7 bases, the J end by 6 bases, with 19 bases between. Germline values: CDR1 MNHNS, CDR2 SASEGT. CDR3 length: 14 residues. The CDR3 region is CASKLLVGSLEQYF. CDR3 nucleotide sequence: TGTGCCAGCAAGCTACTAGTTGGCTCCCTCGAGCAGTACTTC.

This sequence joins TRBV6-2 or TRBV6-3 and TRBJ2-7; TRBD2 might be the D (5 bases). CDR1 is MNHEY and CDR2 is SVGEGT in the germline V gene. Trimming removed 3 bases at V and 2 bases at J, with 14 bases between. This CDR3 is built from 15 residues. The DNA of the CDR3 is TGTGCCAGCAGTTATCGGGAAATCGGCCCCTACGAGCAGTACTTC. Protein: CASSYREIGPYEQYF.

In this sample, this clonotype turned up a few times. The chain uses TRBV5-1 and TRBJ1-4; 9 bases agree with TRBD1. Germline assignment: CDR1 SGHRS and CDR2 YFSETQ. V lost 4 bases and J lost 3; bases outside the gene matches: 4. This CDR3 is built from 15 residues. In DNA form, the CDR3 reads TGCGCCAGCAGCGGACAGGGGTCGGCTAATGAAAAACTGTTTTTT. This gives the protein CASSGQGSANEKLFF.